The 28 T cell receptor beta chains given below trace back to one sample, sequenced in a study of immune reconstitution after stem cell transplant in scleroderma. TCRdb re-analysed the RT-PCR reads in MiXCR, keeping a single row per CDR3 protein. The sample contains roughly 3,000 distinct CDR3 sequences, about 3.9% of which appear only once. Collection of the sample occurred before or after autologous hematopoietic stem cell transplantation (not recorded which). The receptor source for this set is a human donor with systemic sclerosis.

This clonotype is labeled medium-sized. V is TRBV7-2 and J is TRBJ1-6; D is ambiguous. The CDR3 spans 13 residues. Germline CDR1 SGHTA, CDR2 FQGNSA. Trimming shortened V by 1 base and J by 6 bases, and 4 bases separated the two germline ends. The CDR3 nucleotides read TGTGCCAGCAGCTTAGGGGGTAATTCACCCCTCCACTTT. This translates into CASSLGGNSPLHF.

By share of the sample, this clonotype is medium-sized. The chain carries TRBV20-1 and TRBJ2-5; 9 bases line up with TRBD1. Trimming cost V 6 bases and J 3 bases; bases outside gene matches: 8. The germline CDR1 and CDR2 sequences are DFQATT and SNEGSKA (reference sequence). This CDR3 has 14 residues. CDR3 sequence reads: CSARADRGKETQYF. Written as DNA, the CDR3 is TGCAGTGCCCGAGCTGACAGGGGGAAAGAGACCCAGTACTTC.

This clonotype has ten or more counts. The V call is TRBV20-1, the J call TRBJ2-1, with 9 bases aligning to TRBD2. The CDR3 spans 16 residues. The junction had 7 bases not matched to a gene; V was cut back by 0 bases and J by 4 bases. The germline V gene encodes CDR1 DFQATT and CDR2 SNEGSKA (reference sequence). The CDR3 region is CSARDSASGTYNEQFF. The CDR3, as DNA: TGCAGTGCTAGAGATTCTGCTAGCGGGACTTACAATGAGCAGTTCTTC.

By frequency in the sample, this clonotype is medium-sized. The V gene is TRBV5-1, the J gene TRBJ1-1, with 8 bases lining up with TRBD1. The germline V gene encodes CDR1 SGHRS and CDR2 YFSETQ. Trimming removed 4 bases from V and 5 bases from J; junction bases left unmatched: 10. The CDR3 totals 15 residues. The CDR3 region has the DNA TGCGCCAGCAGCCTCGACAGGGGCGCGGAGACTGAAGCTTTCTTT. It translates to CASSLDRGAETEAFF.

This clonotype is judged medium-sized. This CDR3 reads CSASPLKQGYNEQFF. The CDR3 bases are TGCAGTGCTAGTCCCCTTAAACAGGGCTACAATGAGCAGTTCTTC. V is TRBV20-1 and J is TRBJ2-1; D perhaps matches TRBD1 (6 bases). The CDR3 is made up of 15 amino acids. Trimming cost V 3 bases and J 3 bases, with 15 bases left between them. Germline assignment: CDR1 DFQATT and CDR2 SNEGSKA (reference sequence).

This clonotype is termed medium-sized. The gene calls are TRBV5-1 and TRBJ2-1, with TRBD1 identical over 7 bases. The ends lost 4 bases at V and 9 bases at J; junction bases unmatched: 10. CDR3 size: 14 residues. Germline CDR1 reads SGHRS; CDR2 reads YFSETQ. DNA of the CDR3: TGCGCCAGCAGCAGTGGACAGGCGGCCACTGAGCAGTTCTTC. The encoded protein is CASSSGQAATEQFF. The full variable domain, with the rest looked up from reference TRBV5-1 and TRBJ2-1, is KAGVTQTPRYLIKTRGQQVTLSCSPISGHRSVSWYQQTPGQGLQFLFEYFSETQRNKGNFPGRFSGRQFSNSRSEMNVSTLELGDSALYLCASSSGQAATEQFFGPGTRLTVL.

This clonotype is judged medium-sized. The chain links TRBV5-1 to TRBJ2-2; D unresolved. The V gene's germline CDR1 is SGHRS and CDR2 YFSETQ. The V end was cut by 1 base, the J end by 0 bases, with 7 bases between. CDR3 length: 15 residues. The CDR3, as DNA: TGCGCCAGCAGCTTGTTACAGACGAACACCGGGGAGCTGTTTTTT. It specifies CASSLLQTNTGELFF.

This clonotype is categorized as medium-sized. The chain has TRBV27 and TRBJ2-7; D remains ambiguous. V was clipped by 4 bases and J by 1 base, with 2 bases between them. This CDR3 region has 11 residues. The V gene's germline CDR1 is MNHEY and CDR2 SMNVEV (reference sequence). CDR3 amino acids: CASSSSYEQYF. As DNA, the CDR3 is TGTGCCAGCAGTTCTTCCTACGAGCAGTACTTC.

This clonotype is judged medium-sized (0.01 to 0.1%). The CDR3 sequence: CSARDGDQPQHF. The DNA of the CDR3 is TGCAGTGCTAGAGATGGGGATCAGCCCCAGCATTTT. This chain uses TRBV20-1 with TRBJ1-5; no definite D call. Trimming cost V 0 bases and J 5 bases, with 5 bases left between them. The CDR3 totals 12 residues. Looked up from germline, CDR1 is DFQATT and CDR2 is SNEGSKA (reference sequence).

The chain employs TRBV19 and TRBJ2-7; tentatively, D is TRBD1 (5 bases). The CDR3 covers 13 residues. The germline V gene has CDR1 LNHDA and CDR2 SQIVND (reference sequence). Trimming took off 10 bases at V and 7 bases at J, with 20 bases between the two ends. This CDR3 reads CATAVVWGWEQYF. DNA for the CDR3: TGTGCCACCGCGGTTGTATGGGGCTGGGAGCAGTACTTC. Variable domain in full (rest from reference TRBV19 and TRBJ2-7): DGGITQSPKYLFRKEGQNVTLSCEQNLNHDAMYWYRQDPGQGLRLIYYSQIVNDFQKGDIAEGYSVSREKKESFPLTVTSAQKNPTAFYLCATAVVWGWEQYFGPGTRLTVT.

This clonotype ranks as medium-sized (0.01 to 0.1%). The chain's CDR3 is CASSLRQFKNYEQYF. The CDR3 DNA sequence: TGTGCCAGCAGCCTTCGACAGTTTAAAAACTACGAGCAGTACTTC. V is TRBV6-6 and J is TRBJ2-7; a possible D gene is TRBD1 (5 bases). This CDR3 is 15 amino acids long. The V end lost 6 bases, the J end lost 3 bases, and 18 bases lay between the germline ends. Germline CDR1 and CDR2: MNHNY and SVGAGI (reference sequence).

The V and J genes are TRBV3-1 and TRBJ2-3; 9 bases map to TRBD1. CDR1 and CDR2 from the germline V gene are LGHDT and YNNKEL (reference sequence). V was pared by 4 bases and J by 6 bases, with 8 bases of the junction left unmatched. CDR3 length equals 15 residues. CDR3 amino acids: CASSPGTGTLDTQYF. CDR3 DNA: TGTGCCAGCAGCCCTGGGACAGGGACTTTGGATACGCAGTATTTT.

By sample share, this clonotype is medium-sized. The chain combines TRBV2 with TRBJ2-7; D not certain. Trimming stripped 5 bases from V and 5 bases from J, with 10 bases between. In germline, CDR1 is SNHLY, CDR2 FYNNEI. The CDR3 loop spans 12 amino acids. The chain's CDR3 is CASSLWTHEQYF. CDR3 sequence (DNA): TGTGCCAGCAGTCTTTGGACCCACGAGCAGTACTTC.

The chain couples TRBV28 to TRBJ2-1; no reliable D call. CDR3 length: 12 residues. Germline-derived CDR1 and CDR2 are MDHEN and SYDVKM. Trimming took 1 base from V and 3 from J, leaving 1 base between them. The CDR3 here is CASSLYYNEQFF. The CDR3 DNA reads as TGTGCCAGCAGTTTATACTACAATGAGCAGTTCTTC.

Judged by abundance, this clonotype is medium-sized. This rearrangement joins TRBV7-9 to TRBJ2-7, with TRBD1 matching over 8 bases. Germline V CDR1 and CDR2: SEHNR, FQNEAQ (reference sequence). The CDR3 covers 14 residues. J gave up 5 bases and V 1 base, and 4 bases lay outside the gene matches. The CDR3 protein is CASSLGQGQDEQYF. The DNA of the CDR3 is TGTGCCAGCAGCTTAGGACAGGGGCAGGACGAGCAGTACTTC. The complete variable domain, with remaining parts taken from reference TRBV7-9 and TRBJ2-7, reads DTGVSQNPRHKITKRGQNVTFRCDPISEHNRLYWYRQTLGQGPEFLTYFQNEAQLEKSRLLSDRFSAERPKGSFSTLEIQRTEQGDSAMYLCASSLGQGQDEQYFGPGTRLTVT.

This clonotype is categorized as medium-sized. The V and J genes are TRBV5-1 and TRBJ2-7; 9 positions agree with TRBD1. With V trimmed by 4 bases and J by 3 bases, 8 bases remained unmatched. In germline, CDR1 is SGHRS, CDR2 YFSETQ. This CDR3 is 15 amino acids long. The CDR3 sequence: CASSRSGQGHYEQYF. Here the CDR3 DNA reads TGCGCCAGCAGCCGTAGTGGACAGGGGCACTACGAGCAGTACTTC. The full variable domain, in which reference TRBV5-1 and TRBJ2-7 provide the parts outside the CDR3, is KAGVTQTPRYLIKTRGQQVTLSCSPISGHRSVSWYQQTPGQGLQFLFEYFSETQRNKGNFPGRFSGRQFSNSRSEMNVSTLELGDSALYLCASSRSGQGHYEQYFGPGTRLTVT.

By share, this clonotype ranks as medium-sized. J is TRBJ2-7 and V is TRBV7-2; 9 bases are shared with TRBD1. This CDR3 comprises 14 residues. V gave up 3 bases and J gave up 4 bases; unmatched junction bases: 4. Looked up from germline, CDR1 is SGHTA and CDR2 is FQGNSA. The CDR3 sequence: CASSFLGQGYEQYF. CDR3 in DNA: TGTGCCAGCAGCTTCCTAGGACAGGGGTACGAGCAGTACTTC. The full variable domain, with the rest looked up from reference TRBV7-2 and TRBJ2-7, is GAGVSQSPSNKVTEKGKDVELRCDPISGHTALYWYRQSLGQGLEFLIYFQGNSAPDKSGLPSDRFSAERTGGSVSTLTIQRTQQEDSAVYLCASSFLGQGYEQYFGPGTRLTVT.

This clonotype is judged medium-sized. V gene TRBV27 combines with J gene TRBJ2-2; 7 bases map to TRBD2. Germline CDR1 and CDR2: MNHEY and SMNVEV (reference sequence). J was trimmed by 8 bases and V by 6 bases; bases with no gene match: 9. The CDR3 has 14 amino acids. CDR3 nucleotide sequence: TGTGCCAGCAGCCATGGGGGGGTCGTGGGGGAGCTGTTTTTT. This translates into CASSHGGVVGELFF.

By its share, this clonotype is medium-sized. CDR3 sequence: CASRREGISGANVLTF. CDR3 in DNA: TGTGCCAGCAGAAGGGAGGGGATCTCTGGGGCCAACGTCCTGACTTTC. V and J are TRBV6-5 and TRBJ2-6; 7 bases map to TRBD2. With 6 bases clipped from V and 0 bases from J, the junction kept 5 bases outside the gene matches. In germline, CDR1 is MNHEY, CDR2 SVGAGI. The CDR3 spans 16 residues.

The chain employs TRBV7-8 and TRBJ2-3; 7 bases agree with TRBD2. Germline values: CDR1 SGHVS, CDR2 FQNEAQ. The length of the CDR3 is 14 residues. Germline trimming cut 5 bases from V and 1 base from J; bases unmatched to any gene: 3. CDR3 loop: CASSPTSGTDTQYF. CDR3 nucleotide sequence: TGTGCCAGCAGCCCCACTAGCGGCACAGATACGCAGTATTTT.

This clonotype is judged medium-sized. The rearrangement joins TRBV9 to TRBJ1-2; 10 nucleotides match TRBD1. The trim removed 3 bases at V and 1 base at J, leaving 6 bases unmatched. The CDR3 runs 16 residues. Germline values: CDR1 SGDLS, CDR2 YYNGEE. CDR3 region: CASSEGQGRHNYGYTF. DNA for the CDR3: TGTGCCAGCAGCGAGGGACAGGGGCGTCATAACTATGGCTACACCTTC. Together with reference TRBV9 and TRBJ1-2, the CDR3 gives the full variable domain: DSGVTQTPKHLITATGQRVTLRCSPRSGDLSVYWYQQSLDQGLQFLIQYYNGEERAKGNILERFSAQQFPDLHSELNLSSLELGDSALYFCASSEGQGRHNYGYTFGSGTRLTVV.

By share of the sample, this clonotype is medium-sized. CDR3 nucleotide sequence: TGTGCCAGCAGTTTTTGGGGCAGGGGGCGCGAAGCTTTCTTT. Translating gives CASSFWGRGREAFF. V and J are TRBV12-3 or TRBV12-4 and TRBJ1-1, with 8 bases identical to TRBD1. Unmatched junction bases numbered 8, after V lost 3 bases and J lost 8 bases. The CDR3 contains 14 residues.

This clonotype is medium-sized (0.01 to 0.1%) by share. The rearrangement joins TRBV18 to TRBJ1-5; D might be TRBD1 (5 bases). The V and J ends lost 2 bases and 4 bases respectively, with 12 bases between them. The CDR3 totals 15 residues. The germline gives CDR1 KGHSH, CDR2 LQKENI. In nucleotides, the CDR3 is TGTGCCAGCTCACCAGTAGACAGAAAAAATCAGCCCCAGCATTTT. Encoded protein: CASSPVDRKNQPQHF.

This clonotype was detected ten times or more. The chain employs TRBV7-2 and TRBJ2-5, with 12 nucleotides matching TRBD1. J was trimmed by 3 bases and V by 4 bases; bases with no gene match: 3. CDR1 and CDR2 (germline): SGHTA, FQGNSA. CDR3 length equals 15 residues. Here the CDR3 reads CASSWGQGAEETQYF. As DNA, the CDR3 is TGTGCCAGCAGCTGGGGACAGGGGGCGGAAGAGACCCAGTACTTC.

By sample share, this clonotype is medium-sized. The chain links TRBV28 to TRBJ2-7; no firm D call. V was clipped by 6 bases and J by 0 bases, with 18 bases between them. There are 16 residues in the CDR3. Germline lookup yields CDR1 MDHEN and CDR2 SYDVKM. CDR3 nucleotides: TGTGCCAGCAGCCCCGGACCGGATTCGGGCTCCTACGAGCAGTACTTC. Translating gives CASSPGPDSGSYEQYF.

This clonotype ranks as medium-sized (0.01 to 0.1%). The CDR3 coding sequence is TGTGCCAGCAGACCCGGGACAGGGTTTAGACATGAGCAGTTCTTC. This translates into CASRPGTGFRHEQFF. This rearrangement joins TRBV28 to TRBJ2-1; 9 nucleotides match TRBD1. V was pared by 6 bases and J by 8 bases, with 11 bases of the junction left unmatched. CDR3 length: 15 amino acids. CDR1 is MDHEN, CDR2 SYDVKM, per germline.

In its sample, this clonotype is medium-sized. The rearrangement joins TRBV15 to TRBJ2-5; 8 bases are shared with TRBD2. Germline V CDR1 and CDR2: LNHNV, YYDKDF (reference sequence). The CDR3 loop spans 15 amino acids. With 4 bases clipped from V and 5 bases from J, the junction kept 9 bases outside the gene matches. The CDR3 loop reads CATSIGSGGRETQYF. The DNA of the CDR3 is TGTGCCACCAGCATTGGAAGCGGGGGTAGGGAGACCCAGTACTTC. Looking up the rest from reference TRBV15 and TRBJ2-5 gives the full variable domain: DAMVIQNPRYQVTQFGKPVTLSCSQTLNHNVMYWYQQKSSQAPKLLFHYYDKDFNNEADTPDNFQSRRPNTSFCFLDIRSPGLGDTAMYLCATSIGSGGRETQYFGPGTRLLVL.

This clonotype is medium-sized within its sample. The chain is built from TRBV28 and TRBJ1-1; TRBD1 might be the D (5 bases). This CDR3 comprises 13 residues. V lost 2 bases and J lost 7, with 11 bases in between. In germline, CDR1 is MDHEN, CDR2 SYDVKM. The CDR3 reads CASSLPSGGEAFF. The CDR3 DNA follows: TGTGCCAGCAGTTTACCCTCTGGGGGTGAAGCTTTCTTT.